This TCR beta chain appears in the sequencing data of a study of neurological immune-mediated disorders. General study points: The most TCR clonal expansion was seen in HTLV-1-associated myelopathy, whereas the least was seen in multiple sclerosis, below the level in healthy controls.

This clonotype showed up many times. What it binds is unknown. Time point here: longitudinal time-point 3. From 2 million PBMCs stored at -80 C, the unsorted libraries were generated. With 7 bases removed from V and 0 bases from J, the gap between germline ends came to 11 bases. CDR1 and CDR2 from the germline V gene are SGHRS and YFSETQ. The CDR3 is 15 amino acids. A single record per CDR3 protein comes from TCRdb applying MiXCR to the 5' RACE reads. The sample records roughly 100,000 distinct CDR3 sequences, about a tenth being singletons. This chain joins TRBV5-1 and TRBJ2-6; D is possibly TRBD1 (6 bases). The TCR was taken from a female donor with HTLV-1-associated myelopathy (HAM/TSP). Source material: PBMCs. CDR3 bases: TGCGCCAGCGCTACAGGGATCTCTGGGGCCAACGTCCTGACTTTC. Its translation: CASATGISGANVLTF.